This is a list of T cell receptor beta chains from one sample in a study of patients and donors after allogeneic stem cell transplantation. TCRdb independently ran MiXCR on the RT-PCR reads; one entry per CDR3 protein. Here the sample spans approximately 250,000 distinct CDR3 sequences, around 14% being singletons. The sequenced sample consisted of blood, either unsorted or a sorted T cell fraction (not recorded which). These receptors all stem from a human donor who was either an allogeneic HSCT recipient or a stem cell or donor lymphocyte infusion donor (not recorded which). It is not recorded whose cells these are; they may come from a transplant donor. Each CDR3 is given with its conserved first and last residue. D genes are given only for firm matches. A clone size is listed for some rows: how often the clone was seen (once, few, many), or a class if it is expanded.

TRBJ2-1 TRBV19 TRBD1 NA CASSVTGTGGLEQFF TGTGCCAGTAGTGTAACCGGGACAGGGGGCCTTGAGCAGTTCTTC
TRBJ2-3 TRBV4-2 TRBD2 NA CASSQEGTGGHADTQYF TGTGCCAGCAGCCAAGAAGGAACGGGGGGGCATGCAGATACGCAGTATTTT
TRBJ2-3 TRBV12-3/TRBV12-4 NA many CASSLAGGRTDTQYF TGTGCCAGCAGTTTAGCGGGGGGACGCACAGATACGCAGTATTTT
TRBJ2-3 TRBV15 TRBD2 few CATSRDSSGTPTQYF TGTGCCACCAGCAGAGATTCTAGCGGAACCCCTACGCAGTATTTT
TRBJ2-3 TRBV9 NA many CASSDRGSTDTQYF TGTGCCAGCAGCGATCGGGGGAGCACAGATACGCAGTATTTT
TRBJ2-3 TRBV20-1 TRBD1 few CSASGQGAASGSTDTQYF TGCAGTGCTAGCGGACAGGGGGCGGCTAGCGGGAGCACAGATACGCAGTATTTT
TRBJ1-1 TRBV3-1 TRBD1 NA CASSQQLAGGSEAFF TGTGCCAGCAGCCAACAGCTCGCAGGGGGGTCTGAAGCTTTCTTT
TRBJ2-3 TRBV5-5 TRBD2 few CASSLELAGGTDTQYF TGTGCCAGCAGCTTGGAACTAGCGGGAGGAACAGATACGCAGTATTTT
TRBJ2-1 TRBV6-1 TRBD2 NA CASRYSGGVSNEQFF TGTGCCAGCAGATATAGCGGGGGGGTTAGTAATGAGCAGTTCTTC
TRBJ2-7 TRBV20-1 NA few CSARASTRYEQYF TGCAGTGCTAGGGCCTCAACCCGTTACGAGCAGTACTTC
TRBJ1-4 TRBV20-1 NA many CSATGGEKLFF TGCAGTGCTACCGGAGGGGAAAAACTGTTTTTT
TRBJ2-3 TRBV5-1 NA few CASSFRASTDTQYF TGCGCCAGCAGCTTCCGGGCTAGCACAGATACGCAGTATTTT
TRBJ1-2 TRBV3-1 NA NA CASSPTKGGVHGYTF TGTGCCAGCAGCCCAACGAAGGGTGGGGTGCATGGCTACACCTTC
TRBJ2-5 TRBV7-2 NA few CASSLGTAYQETQYF TGTGCCAGCAGCTTGGGGACCGCATACCAAGAGACCCAGTACTTC
TRBJ2-1 TRBV5-1 TRBD2 few CASSLALADPWNEQFF TGCGCCAGCAGCTTGGCCCTAGCGGACCCCTGGAATGAGCAGTTCTTC
TRBJ1-2 TRBV5-5 NA NA CASSFPGEGYTF TGTGCCAGCAGCTTTCCAGGGGAGGGCTACACCTTC
TRBJ1-5 TRBV21-1 NA NA CASLKVPSNQPQHF TGTGCCAGCCTAAAGGTACCTAGCAATCAGCCCCAGCATTTT
TRBJ1-1 TRBV20-1 TRBD1 many CSATEGQGNTEAFF TGCAGTGCTACCGAGGGACAGGGGAACACTGAAGCTTTCTTT
TRBJ2-5 TRBV6-1 TRBD2 NA CASKRLAGGQETQYF TGTGCCAGCAAGCGACTAGCGGGGGGGCAAGAGACCCAGTACTTC
TRBJ2-3 TRBV20-1 NA many CSVTTPGPNTQYF TGCAGTGTAACCACACCGGGACCCAATACGCAGTATTTT
TRBJ1-1 TRBV4-3 NA NA CASSQDWFGGPETEAFF TGCGCCAGCAGCCAAGATTGGTTCGGGGGGCCGGAGACTGAAGCTTTCTTT
TRBJ2-7 TRBV20-1 NA many CSAKSYEQYF TGCAGTGCCAAGTCATACGAGCAGTACTTC
TRBJ2-7 TRBV13 TRBD1 NA CASSWRDRVYHEQYF TGTGCCAGCAGCTGGCGGGACAGGGTGTACCACGAGCAGTACTTC
TRBJ2-6 TRBV11-2 NA many CASSAPLGANVLTF TGTGCCAGCAGCGCCCCACTTGGGGCCAACGTCCTGACTTTC
TRBJ1-2 TRBV29-1 NA many CSVEPDYNYGYTF TGCAGCGTTGAGCCAGACTATAACTATGGCTACACCTTC
TRBJ1-2 TRBV19 TRBD1 few CASSILRQGGSYTF TGTGCCAGTAGTATACTTCGACAGGGAGGAAGCTACACCTTC
TRBJ2-5 TRBV15 NA many CATSRAKTGTGTQYF TGTGCCACCAGCAGAGCAAAGACAGGAACGGGGACCCAGTACTTC
TRBJ1-1 TRBV5-1 NA few CASSFMIRETEAFF TGCGCCAGCAGCTTTATGATTCGGGAGACTGAAGCTTTCTTT
TRBJ1-4 TRBV27 NA few CASSSPLYGGKLFF TGTGCCAGCAGTTCCCCACTATATGGAGGAAAACTGTTTTTT
TRBJ2-5 TRBV9 NA few CASSVGGGAPETQYF TGTGCCAGCAGCGTAGGAGGGGGGGCCCCCGAGACCCAGTACTTC